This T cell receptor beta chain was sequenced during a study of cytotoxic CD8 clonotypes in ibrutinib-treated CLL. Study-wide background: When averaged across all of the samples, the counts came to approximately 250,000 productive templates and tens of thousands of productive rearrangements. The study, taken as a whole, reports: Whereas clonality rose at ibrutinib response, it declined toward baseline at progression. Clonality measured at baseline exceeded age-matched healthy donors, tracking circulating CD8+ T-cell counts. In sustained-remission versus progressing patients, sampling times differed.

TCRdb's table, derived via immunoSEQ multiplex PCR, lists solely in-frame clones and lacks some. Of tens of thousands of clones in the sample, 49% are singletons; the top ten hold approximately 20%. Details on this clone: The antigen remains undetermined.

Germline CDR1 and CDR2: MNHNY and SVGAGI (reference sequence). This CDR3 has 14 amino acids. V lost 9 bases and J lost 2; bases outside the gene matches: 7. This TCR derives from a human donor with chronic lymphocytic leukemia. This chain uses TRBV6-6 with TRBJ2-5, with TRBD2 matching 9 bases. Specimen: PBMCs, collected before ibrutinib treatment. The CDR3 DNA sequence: TGTGCCAGTCTGGGAAGCGGGGGGCAAGAGACCCAGTACTTC. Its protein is CASLGSGGQETQYF.